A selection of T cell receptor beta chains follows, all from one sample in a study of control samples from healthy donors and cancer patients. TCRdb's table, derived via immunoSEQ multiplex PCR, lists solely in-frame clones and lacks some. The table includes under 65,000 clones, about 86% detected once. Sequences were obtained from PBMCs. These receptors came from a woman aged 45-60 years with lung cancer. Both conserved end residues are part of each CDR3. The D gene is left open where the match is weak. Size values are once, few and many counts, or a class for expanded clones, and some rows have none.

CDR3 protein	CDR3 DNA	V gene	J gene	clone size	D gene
CASSLSAIMAKNIQYF	TGTGCCAGCAGCTTATCGGCAATTATGGCCAAAAACATTCAGTACTTC	TRBV7-2	TRBJ2-4	.	.
CASSSSTGQNSPLHF	TGTGCCAGCTCATCGTCGACAGGGCAGAATTCACCCCTCCACTTT	TRBV18	TRBJ1-6	.	TRBD1
CASSEEGLTNYGYTF	TGTGCCAGCAGTGAAGAGGGGCTAACTAACTATGGCTACACCTTC	TRBV2	TRBJ1-2	.	.
CASSLGEWTEAFF	TGTGCCAGCAGCTTAGGGGAGTGGACTGAAGCTTTCTTT	TRBV7-8	TRBJ1-1	.	.
CASSLETSGGPGSGELFF	TGTGCCAGCAGCTTAGAGACTAGCGGGGGCCCTGGGAGCGGGGAGCTGTTTTTT	TRBV11-2	TRBJ2-2	.	TRBD2
CASSSAGGTEAFF	TGTGCCAGCAGCTCGGCAGGGGGGACTGAAGCTTTCTTT	TRBV5-6	TRBJ1-1	.	TRBD1
CATSDPQTGETGELFF	TGTGCCACCAGTGATCCCCAAACGGGGGAAACCGGGGAGCTGTTTTTT	TRBV24-1	TRBJ2-2	.	.
CASTPRQGHEQYF	TGTGCCAGCACCCCCCGGCAGGGACACGAGCAGTACTTC	TRBV6-5	TRBJ2-7	.	.
CASSQVDGSSGNTIYF	TGCGCCAGCAGCCAAGTAGACGGTAGCTCTGGAAACACCATATATTTT	TRBV4-1	TRBJ1-3	.	.
CSVELGSLSNEKLFF	TGCAGCGTTGAACTCGGAAGCCTTTCTAATGAAAAACTGTTTTTT	TRBV29-1	TRBJ1-4	.	.
CASSRVRGAGTGELFF	TGTGCCAGCAGCCGAGTTAGGGGGGCCGGGACCGGGGAGCTGTTTTTT	TRBV7-8	TRBJ2-2	.	.
CAWSSEDRGEYGYTF	TGTGCCTGGAGTAGCGAGGACAGGGGAGAGTATGGCTACACCTTC	TRBV30	TRBJ1-2	.	TRBD1
CASSEKGAALYNSPLHF	TGTGCCAGCAGTGAAAAGGGGGCGGCTCTCTATAATTCACCCCTCCACTTT	TRBV6-1	TRBJ1-6	.	TRBD1
CASSSYRQTYEQYF	TGTGCCAGCAGCTCCTATCGACAGACCTACGAGCAGTACTTC	TRBV7-2	TRBJ2-7	.	.
CASSVGDRSTDTQYF	TGTGCCAGCAGCGTAGGGGACAGAAGCACAGATACGCAGTATTTT	TRBV9	TRBJ2-3	.	TRBD1
CASSRGYGIEDANTEAFF	TGTGCCAGCAGCCGTGGATATGGGATTGAGGATGCGAACACTGAAGCTTTCTTT	TRBV5-4	TRBJ1-1	.	.
CSAKLGSQLFF	TGCAGTGCCAAATTGGGGTCACAACTGTTTTTT	TRBV20-1	TRBJ1-4	.	.
CASSLYSRASGANVLTF	TGTGCCAGCAGCCTTTATTCCCGAGCCTCTGGGGCCAACGTCCTGACTTTC	TRBV7-2	TRBJ2-6	.	.
CASSLASAQHF	TGTGCCAGCAGCCTGGCATCAGCCCAGCATTTT	TRBV9	TRBJ1-5	few	.
CASSPTSGGAREQFF	TGTGCCAGCAGCCCCACTAGCGGGGGGGCCCGTGAGCAGTTCTTC	TRBV11-3	TRBJ2-1	.	TRBD2
CASSQVTSGGANEQFF	TGTGCCAGCAGCCAGGTCACTAGCGGGGGGGCCAATGAGCAGTTCTTC	TRBV3-1/TRBV3-2	TRBJ2-1	.	TRBD2
CASSVAKRGYGYTF	TGTGCCAGCAGCGTAGCTAAGAGGGGGTATGGCTACACCTTC	TRBV9	TRBJ1-2	once	.
CASRGTGELFF	TGTGCCAGCCGGGGAACCGGGGAGCTGTTTTTT	TRBV27	TRBJ2-2	.	.
CASSELGQGYSPLHF	TGTGCCAGCAGTGAACTGGGACAGGGGTATTCACCCCTCCACTTT	TRBV2	TRBJ1-6	.	TRBD1
CASSYSPGGDTEAFF	TGTGCCAGCAGTTACTCCCCCGGGGGGGACACTGAAGCTTTCTTT	TRBV6-5	TRBJ1-1	medium-sized	.
CASSYSGLANTEAFF	TGTGCCAGCAGTTACAGTGGCTTGGCGAACACTGAAGCTTTCTTT	TRBV6-2/TRBV6-3	TRBJ1-1	.	.
CARSGAGVNTEAFF	TGTGCCAGAAGCGGGGCGGGGGTGAACACTGAAGCTTTCTTT	TRBV5-3	TRBJ1-1	.	.
CASSSQGGTGELFF	TGTGCCAGCAGCTCACAGGGTGGCACCGGGGAGCTGTTTTTT	TRBV5-4	TRBJ2-2	.	.
CASSASGTQRGYTF	TGTGCCAGCAGCGCTTCCGGGACACAAAGGGGCTACACCTTC	TRBV7-2	TRBJ1-2	.	.
CASSLAESGNTIYF	TGTGCCAGCAGCTTAGCTGAGTCTGGAAACACCATATATTTT	TRBV7-9	TRBJ1-3	.	.
CASSLGQESDTQYF	TGCGCCAGCAGCTTGGGACAGGAATCAGATACGCAGTATTTT	TRBV5-1	TRBJ2-3	.	.
CASGGFGYTF	TGTGCCAGCGGCGGGTTTGGCTACACCTTC	TRBV6-5	TRBJ1-2	.	.
CATSSDFPNYGYTF	TGTGCCACCAGCTCCGACTTCCCTAACTATGGCTACACCTTC	TRBV15	TRBJ1-2	.	.
CASRRGAYNEQFF	TGTGCCAGCAGGCGGGGGGCCTACAATGAGCAGTTCTTC	TRBV6-5	TRBJ2-1	.	TRBD2